The clone carrying this T cell receptor beta chain was counted ten times or more. Its target is not known. One base away lies a much larger clone, so this may be a sequencing read error. This sample is part of a study of breast tumors, draining lymph nodes, adjacent tissues. TCRdb redid the calling of the multiplex PCR reads with MiXCR, one entry per CDR3 protein. Among more than 12,000 distinct CDR3 sequences listed, 55% were seen once. Study outcomes and limitations: The data were judged consistent with most tumor T cells coming from lymph node and expanding in tumor.

This CDR3 comprises 16 residues. Germline V gene data show CDR1 as MNHNY and CDR2 as SVGAGI (reference sequence). V lost 5 bases to trimming and J lost 1 base, with 15 bases between them. V is TRBV6-6 and J is TRBJ1-5; tentative D call: TRBD1 (5 bases). The clonotype originates from a female donor with breast cancer. Some clones in this sample may be carry-over from other donors' samples. Sequencing used tumor-adjacent breast tissue. CDR3 sequence (DNA): TGTGCCAGCAGTCACTACGGCAGGGCGAGCAATCAGCCCCAGCATTTT. This gives the protein CASSHYGRASNQPQHF.